Included here is one TCR beta chain sequence, with context. Antigen specificity is unknown. The source of the sample is a study of post-analysis software for immune sequencing data. Study results and limitations: Batch-mates among the samples co-clustered strongly by F measure. Multiple sclerosis patients had significantly lower normalized Chao1 diversity than controls. Elevated frequency relative to controls characterized about 5 TRBV segments in patients, TRBV5-6, TRBV5-1 and TRBV20-1 among them.

V was pared by 7 bases and J by 10 bases, with 15 bases of the junction left unmatched. This CDR3 region has 14 residues. CDR1 and CDR2 from the germline V gene are SGHAT and FQNNGV. TCR beta libraries were prepared from cDNA with unique molecular identifiers. TCRdb processed the PCR reads anew with MiXCR; each CDR3 protein has one entry. The table has hundreds of thousands of distinct CDR3 sequences, over 45% seen once. The sequencing input was blood. The chain carries TRBV11-2 and TRBJ2-7, with 8 bases aligning to TRBD1. This TCR was sampled from a girl aged 2 to 9 with multiple sclerosis. The DNA of the CDR3 is TGTGCCAGCACCCTGACAGGGGCGGACTATGGACAGTACTTC. Translating gives CASTLTGADYGQYF. The variable domain in full, completed from reference TRBV11-2 and TRBJ2-7, reads EAGVAQSPRYKIIEKRQSVAFWCNPISGHATLYWYQQILGQGPKLLIQFQNNGVVDDSQLPKDRFSAERLKGVDSTLKIQPAKLEDSAVYLCASTLTGADYGQYFGPGTRLTVT.